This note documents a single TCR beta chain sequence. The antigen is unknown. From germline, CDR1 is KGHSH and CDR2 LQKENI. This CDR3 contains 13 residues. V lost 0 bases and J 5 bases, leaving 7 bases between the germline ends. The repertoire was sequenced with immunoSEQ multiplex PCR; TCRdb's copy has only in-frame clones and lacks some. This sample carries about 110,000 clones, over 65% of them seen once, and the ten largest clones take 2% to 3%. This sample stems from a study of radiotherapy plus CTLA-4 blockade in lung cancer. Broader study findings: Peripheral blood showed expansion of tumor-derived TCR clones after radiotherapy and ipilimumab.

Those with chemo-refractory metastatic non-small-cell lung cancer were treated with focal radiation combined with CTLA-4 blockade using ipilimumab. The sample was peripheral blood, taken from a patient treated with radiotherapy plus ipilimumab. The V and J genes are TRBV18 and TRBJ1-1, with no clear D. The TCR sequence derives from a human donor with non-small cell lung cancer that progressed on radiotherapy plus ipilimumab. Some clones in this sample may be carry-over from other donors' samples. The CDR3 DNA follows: TGTGCCAGCTCACCACCATCTATTACTGAAGCTTTCTTT. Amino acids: CASSPPSITEAFF.